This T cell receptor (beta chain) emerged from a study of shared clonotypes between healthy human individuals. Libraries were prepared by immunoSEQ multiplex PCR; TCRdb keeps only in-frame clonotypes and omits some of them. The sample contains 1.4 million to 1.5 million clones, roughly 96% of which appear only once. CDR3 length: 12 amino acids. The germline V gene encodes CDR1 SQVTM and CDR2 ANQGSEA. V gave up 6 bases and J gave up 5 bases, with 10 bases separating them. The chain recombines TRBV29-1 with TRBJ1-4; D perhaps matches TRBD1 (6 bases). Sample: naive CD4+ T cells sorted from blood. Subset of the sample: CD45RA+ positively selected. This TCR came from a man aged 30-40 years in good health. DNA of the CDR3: TGCAGCGTAACACAGGGAAATGAAAAACTGTTTTTT. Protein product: CSVTQGNEKLFF. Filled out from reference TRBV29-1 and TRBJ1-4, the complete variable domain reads SAVISQKPSRDICQRGTSLTIQCQVDSQVTMMFWYRQQPGQSLTLIATANQGSEATYESGFVIDKFPISRPNLTFSTLTVSNMSPEDSSIYLCSVTQGNEKLFFGSGTQLSVL.